This passage covers 28 T cell receptor beta chains from one sample sequenced in a study of vaccination effects on CD4 cells after COVID-19. These receptors' targets are unknown. When less than 13 days of culture had elapsed, CD4+ T cells were isolated. Participants received two doses of either the BNT162b2 or mRNA-1273 vaccine. Sequencing used immunoSEQ multiplex PCR; TCRdb keeps in-frame clones, though not all of them. This sample carries tens of thousands of clones, approximately 79% of them seen once, and the ten largest clones take 2.4%. The material was CD4+ T cells from PBMCs cultured without peptide, obtained after COVID-19 vaccination. The receptors shown here come from a human donor who received a COVID-19 vaccine.

The chain has TRBV3-1 (or the pseudogene TRBV3-2) and TRBJ2-1, with D hard to call. There are 15 residues in the CDR3. The germline V gene encodes CDR1 LGHDT and CDR2 YNNKEL (reference sequence). The V end was cut by 1 base, the J end by 4 bases, with 11 bases between. CDR3 protein: CASSQGWPSYNEQFF. The CDR3 DNA is TGTGCCAGCAGCCAAGGTTGGCCTTCTTACAATGAGCAGTTCTTC.

This clone was detected only a few times. The V and J genes are TRBV7-2 and TRBJ1-1; tentative D call: TRBD1 (6 bases). CDR1 and CDR2 (germline): SGHTA, FQGNSA. The V end was cut by 1 base, the J end by 2 bases, with 11 bases between. CDR3 size: 15 residues. The CDR3: CASSLDGRGNTEAFF. CDR3 coding DNA: TGTGCCAGCAGCTTAGATGGCAGGGGAAACACTGAAGCTTTCTTT.

CDR3: CAIASSGGEAFF. The CDR3 DNA sequence: TGTGCCATCGCTTCTTCAGGGGGCGAAGCTTTCTTT. The chain couples TRBV10-3 to TRBJ1-1; TRBD1 aligns across 8 bases. J gave up 8 bases and V 8 bases, and 7 bases lay outside the gene matches. Looked up from germline, CDR1 is ENHRY and CDR2 is SYGVKD. CDR3 length: 12 residues.

The V gene is TRBV6-1, the J gene TRBJ1-4, with a possible D match to TRBD1 (5 bases). The CDR3 has 15 residues. Trimming left V 0 bases short and J 4 bases short, with 9 bases between. Germline V gene sequence: CDR1 MNHNS, CDR2 SASEGT. The DNA for the CDR3 is TGTGCCAGCAGTGAAGCGGGGGGGTTTAATGAAAAACTGTTTTTT. It codes for CASSEAGGFNEKLFF.

The V gene is TRBV6-5, the J gene TRBJ1-1; possibly TRBD1 for D (6 bases). Germline CDR1 MNHEY, CDR2 SVGAGI. CDR3 length: 12 residues. V was pared by 5 bases and J by 8 bases, with 12 bases between. CDR3 amino acids: CASSRGAGEAFF. The DNA of the CDR3 is TGTGCCAGCAGTAGGGGGGCTGGGGAAGCTTTCTTT.

V usage is TRBV6-5 and J usage is TRBJ1-1; no reliable D call. Germline CDR1 reads MNHEY; CDR2 reads SVGAGI. V lost 5 bases, J lost 6 bases, and 13 bases lay in between. This CDR3 contains 13 residues. CDR3 residues: CASSPQVEAEAFF. For the CDR3, the DNA is TGTGCCAGCAGTCCCCAAGTCGAGGCTGAAGCTTTCTTT.

This sequence joins TRBV7-9 and TRBJ2-3; D gene uncertain. Germline CDR1 is SEHNR and CDR2 is FQNEAQ (reference sequence). The CDR3 has 15 amino acids. V lost 0 bases, J lost 2 bases, and 9 bases lay in between. CDR3 sequence (DNA): TGTGCCAGCAGCTTAGCGTACCAGGACACAGATACGCAGTATTTT. Its protein product is CASSLAYQDTDTQYF.

This clone rates as medium-sized. The genes are TRBV15 and TRBJ1-1; D is possibly TRBD1 (5 bases). Germline-derived CDR1 and CDR2 are LNHNV and YYDKDF (reference sequence). The V and J ends lost 1 base and 1 base respectively, with 7 bases between them. This CDR3 contains 14 residues. The CDR3 bases are TGTGCCACCAGCAGAGGACAGTCGAACACTGAAGCTTTCTTT. Translating it yields CATSRGQSNTEAFF.

The genes are TRBV7-2 and TRBJ1-1; the D is unclear. CDR1 and CDR2 (germline): SGHTA, FQGNSA. The CDR3 sequence is 13 residues long. Between the trimmed V and J ends, which lost 6 bases and 7 bases, there was a span of 15 bases. The CDR3 DNA sequence: TGTGCCAGCAGACCTCCCGTTAGGAATGAAGCTTTCTTT. It codes for CASRPPVRNEAFF.

The rearrangement joins TRBV10-3 to TRBJ2-5, with TRBD2 matching over 11 bases. From germline, CDR1 is ENHRY and CDR2 SYGVKD. J lost 4 bases, V lost 3 bases, and 1 base had no gene match. This CDR3 is 14 amino acids long. CDR3 in DNA: TGTGCCATCAGTGACCTAGCGGGGGGAGAGACCCAGTACTTC. It codes for CAISDLAGGETQYF.

The gene calls are TRBV24-1 and TRBJ1-5; D is ambiguous. CDR3 length: 14 amino acids. Germline V gene sequence: CDR1 KGHDR, CDR2 SFDVKD. Trimming cost V 1 base and J 6 bases, with 9 bases left between them. The CDR3 loop reads CATSDFTAPQPQHF. In nucleotides, the CDR3 is TGTGCCACCAGTGATTTTACCGCTCCTCAGCCCCAGCATTTT.

The genes are TRBV15 and TRBJ2-5; maybe TRBD2 (6 bases). Germline values: CDR1 LNHNV, CDR2 YYDKDF (reference sequence). This CDR3 has 15 residues. V was clipped by 7 bases and J by 4 bases, with 19 bases between them. This CDR3 is CATTTTGGSGETQYF. The CDR3 DNA follows: TGTGCCACCACTACGACTGGGGGGTCGGGAGAGACCCAGTACTTC.

The chain joins TRBV28 to TRBJ1-4; D unresolved. Between the trimmed V and J ends, which lost 6 bases and 0 bases, there was a span of 14 bases. The CDR3 runs 16 residues. Germline-derived CDR1 and CDR2 are MDHEN and SYDVKM. The CDR3: CASSLNGPTTNEKLFF. CDR3 bases: TGTGCCAGCAGCCTAAACGGCCCTACAACTAATGAAAAACTGTTTTTT.

The V call is TRBV2, the J call TRBJ1-1; D call uncertain. This CDR3 spans 16 amino acids. Germline loops: CDR1 SNHLY, CDR2 FYNNEI. Trimming left V 1 base short and J 1 base short, with 13 bases between. This chain's CDR3 is CASSEELGASNTEAFF. Here the CDR3 DNA reads TGTGCCAGCAGTGAAGAGTTGGGAGCGTCGAACACTGAAGCTTTCTTT.

The chain combines TRBV29-1 with TRBJ2-3, with unresolved D. The CDR3 runs to 16 residues. Trimming took off 1 base at V and 0 bases at J, with 14 bases between the two ends. Germline V lookup: CDR1 SQVTM, CDR2 ANQGSEA. The CDR3 sequence: CSVEGAATLSTDTQYF. Here the CDR3 DNA reads TGCAGCGTTGAAGGAGCCGCGACCCTGAGCACAGATACGCAGTATTTT.

The chain couples TRBV24-1 to TRBJ2-5, with 9 bases identical to TRBD1. V was pared by 4 bases and J by 5 bases, with 7 bases of the junction left unmatched. Germline V gene lookup returns CDR1 KGHDR and CDR2 SFDVKD. This CDR3 region has 15 residues. The CDR3 reads CATSDMTGTGETQYF. The CDR3 DNA reads TGTGCCACCAGTGACATGACCGGGACAGGGGAGACCCAGTACTTC.

V gene TRBV10-2 combines with J gene TRBJ1-2; D gene ambiguous. V lost 3 bases, J lost 4 bases, and 12 bases lay in between. Germline V CDR1 and CDR2: WSHSY, SAAADI. This CDR3 has 14 residues. Here the CDR3 DNA reads TGCGCCAGCAGTGATATCCCGGGGATCTATGGCTACACCTTC. It encodes CASSDIPGIYGYTF.

The rearrangement joins TRBV11-2 to TRBJ1-2; 7 bases agree with TRBD1. CDR1 and CDR2 (germline): SGHAT, FQNNGV. V was pared by 3 bases and J by 6 bases, with 7 bases of the junction left unmatched. The CDR3 contains 14 residues. The CDR3: CASSFIATGNGYTF. As DNA, the CDR3 is TGTGCCAGCAGCTTCATCGCGACAGGGAATGGCTACACCTTC.

The V call is TRBV27, the J call TRBJ2-7, with no clear D. Trimming took 0 bases from V and 5 from J, leaving 11 bases between them. Germline values: CDR1 MNHEY, CDR2 SMNVEV (reference sequence). This CDR3 has 14 residues. This chain's CDR3 is CASSLSKNFNEQYV. The CDR3 region has the DNA TGTGCCAGCAGTTTATCGAAGAACTTCAACGAGCAGTACGTC.

This chain joins TRBV10-2 and TRBJ1-6, with 10 positions matching TRBD1. V gave up 6 bases and J gave up 7 bases; unmatched junction bases: 6. The CDR3 is made up of 15 amino acids. Germline-derived CDR1 and CDR2 are WSHSY and SAAADI. The CDR3 coding sequence is TGCGCCAGCAGCCCTGGACAGGGGGGAAATTCACCCCTCCACTTT. Translated: CASSPGQGGNSPLHF.

The V call is TRBV24-1, the J call TRBJ2-7; 9 bases line up with TRBD1. This CDR3 is 15 amino acids long. Germline lookup yields CDR1 KGHDR and CDR2 SFDVKD. The CDR3 bases are TGTGCCACCAGTATTTCCGGGACAGGGTCCTGCGAGCAGTACGTC. Its protein is CATSISGTGSCEQYV.

The chain is built from TRBV19 and TRBJ1-2, with D maybe TRBD1 (6 bases). This CDR3 contains 15 residues. Between the trimmed V and J ends, which lost 7 bases and 3 bases, there was a span of 18 bases. Germline V gene lookup returns CDR1 LNHDA and CDR2 SQIVND (reference sequence). The CDR3 DNA is TGTGCCAGTAAGATCTCGACAGGAGGGTACTATGGCTACACCTTC. Translation gives CASKISTGGYYGYTF.

The chain joins TRBV10-3 to TRBJ2-5, with D hard to call. V lost 5 bases, J lost 4 bases, and 14 bases lay in between. CDR3 length: 14 residues. Germline V gene data show CDR1 as ENHRY and CDR2 as SYGVKD. The CDR3, as DNA: TGTGCCATCAGTTCAGGACCAGACATAGAGACCCAGTACTTC. Its translation is CAISSGPDIETQYF.

This chain uses TRBV7-3 with TRBJ2-3; 11 nucleotides align to TRBD1. Germline loops: CDR1 SGHTA, CDR2 FQGTGA. Trimming took 0 bases from V and 6 from J; bases not matched to a gene: 5. This CDR3 region has 16 residues. CDR3 sequence reads: CASSLTSGTGGDTQYF. The DNA for the CDR3 is TGTGCCAGCAGCTTAACGTCGGGGACAGGGGGGGATACGCAGTATTTT.

The chain has TRBV12-3 or TRBV12-4 and TRBJ2-3; a possible D gene is TRBD1 (6 bases). CDR3 length: 13 residues. Trimming shortened V by 7 bases and J by 3 bases, and 11 bases separated the two germline ends. CDR3 sequence reads: CASKAGVTDTQYF. CDR3 DNA: TGTGCCAGCAAAGCAGGGGTGACAGATACGCAGTATTTT.

This clone was counted between two and nine times. V usage is TRBV7-3 and J usage is TRBJ1-1; D unclear. Trimming took off 3 bases at V and 5 bases at J, with 10 bases between the two ends. CDR3 length equals 13 residues. Looked up from germline, CDR1 is SGHTA and CDR2 is FQGTGA. As DNA, the CDR3 is TGTGCCAGCAGCTTGTCAAGGGAGACTGAAGCTTTCTTT. Translation: CASSLSRETEAFF.

This chain joins TRBV6-5 and TRBJ1-6; 7 bases line up with TRBD1. The CDR3 consists of 14 residues. The trim removed 7 bases at V and 5 bases at J, leaving 5 bases unmatched. Germline CDR1 MNHEY, CDR2 SVGAGI. Here the CDR3 reads CASTKGQNNSPLHF. CDR3 DNA: TGTGCCAGCACCAAGGGACAGAATAATTCACCCCTCCACTTT.

The V gene is TRBV29-1, the J gene TRBJ1-4, with no clear D. The V and J ends lost 5 bases and 3 bases respectively, with 10 bases between them. Germline V gene data show CDR1 as SQVTM and CDR2 as ANQGSEA. The CDR3 totals 13 residues. The CDR3 bases are TGCAGCGTTCTACAGAGCCCTAATGAAAAACTGTTTTTT. It is translated as CSVLQSPNEKLFF.